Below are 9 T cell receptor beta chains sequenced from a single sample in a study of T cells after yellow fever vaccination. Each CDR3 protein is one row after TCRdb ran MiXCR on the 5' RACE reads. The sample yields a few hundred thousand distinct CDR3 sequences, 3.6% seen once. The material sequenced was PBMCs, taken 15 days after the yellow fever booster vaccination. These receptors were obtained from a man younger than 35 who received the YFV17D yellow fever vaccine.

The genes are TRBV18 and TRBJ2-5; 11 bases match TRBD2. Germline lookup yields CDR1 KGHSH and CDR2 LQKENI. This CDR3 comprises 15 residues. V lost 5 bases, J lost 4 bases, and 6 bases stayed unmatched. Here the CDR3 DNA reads TGTGCCAGCTCATCCGGGACTAGCGGTCCAGAGACCCAGTACTTC. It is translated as CASSSGTSGPETQYF. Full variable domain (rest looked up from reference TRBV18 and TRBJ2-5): NAGVMQNPRHLVRRRGQEARLRCSPMKGHSHVYWYRQLPEEGLKFMVYLQKENIIDESGMPKERFSAEFPKEGPSILRIQQVVRGDSAAYFCASSSGTSGPETQYFGPGTRLLVL.

CDR3 nucleotides: TGCGCCAGCAGCCAAGAGGTCTCAGACCAGCAGTACTTC. Protein product: CASSQEVSDQQYF. The genes are TRBV4-1 and TRBJ2-7, with D unresolved. The CDR3 sequence is 13 residues long. V was clipped by 0 bases and J by 8 bases, with 11 bases between them. CDR1 is MGHRA, CDR2 YSYEKL, per germline.

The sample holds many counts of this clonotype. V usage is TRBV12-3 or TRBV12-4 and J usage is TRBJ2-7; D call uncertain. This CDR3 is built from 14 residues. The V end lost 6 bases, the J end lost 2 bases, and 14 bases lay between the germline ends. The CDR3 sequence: CASSPAPRTYEQYF. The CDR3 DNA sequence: TGTGCCAGCAGCCCTGCTCCCCGAACCTACGAGCAGTACTTC.

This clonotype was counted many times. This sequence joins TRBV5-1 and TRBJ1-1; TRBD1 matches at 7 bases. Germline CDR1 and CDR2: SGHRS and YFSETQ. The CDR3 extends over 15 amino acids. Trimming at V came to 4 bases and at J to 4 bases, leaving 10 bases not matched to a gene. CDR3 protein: CASSRVEGAVTEAFF. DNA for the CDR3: TGCGCCAGCAGCCGAGTCGAGGGGGCGGTCACTGAAGCTTTCTTT.

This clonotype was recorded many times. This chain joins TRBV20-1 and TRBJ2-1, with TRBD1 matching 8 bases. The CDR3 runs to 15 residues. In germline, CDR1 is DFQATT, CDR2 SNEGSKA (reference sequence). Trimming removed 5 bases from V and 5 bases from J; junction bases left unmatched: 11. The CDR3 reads CSASRWDRTDNEQFF. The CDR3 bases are TGCAGTGCTTCCCGTTGGGACAGGACTGACAATGAGCAGTTCTTC.

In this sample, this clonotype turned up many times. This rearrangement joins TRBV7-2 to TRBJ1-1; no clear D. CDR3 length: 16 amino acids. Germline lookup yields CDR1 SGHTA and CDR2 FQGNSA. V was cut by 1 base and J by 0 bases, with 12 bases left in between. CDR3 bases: TGTGCCAGCAGCTTAGACAGAGCCCACATGAACACTGAAGCTTTCTTT. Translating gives CASSLDRAHMNTEAFF. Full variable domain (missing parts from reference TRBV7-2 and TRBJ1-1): GAGVSQSPSNKVTEKGKDVELRCDPISGHTALYWYRQSLGQGLEFLIYFQGNSAPDKSGLPSDRFSAERTGGSVSTLTIQRTQQEDSAVYLCASSLDRAHMNTEAFFGQGTRLTVV.

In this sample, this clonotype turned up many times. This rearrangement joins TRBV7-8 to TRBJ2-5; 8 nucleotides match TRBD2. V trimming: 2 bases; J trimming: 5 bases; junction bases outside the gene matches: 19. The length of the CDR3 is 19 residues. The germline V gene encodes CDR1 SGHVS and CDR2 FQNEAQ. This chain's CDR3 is CASSLTSSNLAGPGETQYF. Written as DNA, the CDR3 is TGTGCCAGCAGCTTAACCAGCTCGAATCTAGCGGGCCCGGGGGAGACCCAGTACTTC.

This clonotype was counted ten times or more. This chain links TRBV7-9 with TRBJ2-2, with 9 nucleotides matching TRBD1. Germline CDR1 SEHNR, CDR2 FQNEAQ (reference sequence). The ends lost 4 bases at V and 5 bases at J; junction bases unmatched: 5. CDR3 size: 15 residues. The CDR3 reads CASSSRQGDTGELFF. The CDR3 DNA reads TGTGCCAGCAGCTCGCGACAGGGGGATACCGGGGAGCTGTTTTTT.

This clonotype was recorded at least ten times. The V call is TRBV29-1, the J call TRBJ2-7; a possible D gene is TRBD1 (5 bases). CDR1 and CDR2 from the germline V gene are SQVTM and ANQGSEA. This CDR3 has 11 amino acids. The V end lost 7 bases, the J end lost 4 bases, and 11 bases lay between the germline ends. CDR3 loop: CSGTTAYEQYF. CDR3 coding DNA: TGCAGCGGAACGACAGCTTACGAGCAGTACTTC.